These 8 T cell receptor beta chains share one sample of origin, sequenced in a study of T cell clonality in common variable immunodeficiency. The repertoire was sequenced with immunoSEQ multiplex PCR; TCRdb's copy has only in-frame clones and lacks some. The sample includes about 45,000 clones, none of them occurring once. Sequenced input: peripheral blood mononuclear cells. The receptor source for this set is a person aged 18 to 75 in good health.

This clone was counted many times. The read terminates 3 residues ahead of where the CDR3 ends, so the germline J gene completes it. The chain combines TRBV19 with TRBJ2-1, with TRBD1 matching over 10 bases. The CDR3 extends over 17 amino acids. Unmatched junction bases numbered 6, after V lost 1 base and J lost 3 bases. CDR1 and CDR2 (germline): LNHDA, SQIVND (reference sequence). The CDR3 bases that were read are TGTGCCAGTAGTATAGCCCCCGGGACAGGGGACTACAATGAG. Its protein is CASSIAPGTGDYNE. The entire CDR3 is CASSIAPGTGDYNEQFF.

This clone was detected ten times or more. The read terminates 3 residues ahead of where the CDR3 ends, so the germline J gene completes it. The chain carries TRBV4-1 and TRBJ2-5; TRBD2 agrees at 9 bases. V dropped 9 bases and J dropped 5; count of bases not matched to a gene: 13. The CDR3 is 15 amino acids. Germline CDR1 and CDR2: MGHRA and YSYEKL. The CDR3 reads CASALTGTSPETQYF. CDR3 DNA (partial): TGCGCCAGTGCCCTTACCGGGACTAGCCCTGAGACC.

This clone appeared many times. Read coverage stops 3 residues before the CDR3 terminus; the germline J gene supplies the remainder. The chain combines TRBV20-1 with TRBJ2-1, with D perhaps matching TRBD2 (6 bases). The CDR3 loop spans 13 amino acids. The V end lost 6 bases, the J end lost 0 bases, and 9 bases lay between the germline ends. Germline V gene lookup returns CDR1 DFQATT and CDR2 SNEGSKA (reference sequence). Incomplete CDR3 DNA: TGCAGTGCGCGAGCGGGCTCCTACAATGAG. Protein product: CSARAGSYNE. The whole CDR3 reads CSARAGSYNEQFF.

This clone was seen at least ten times. The read terminates 3 residues before the CDR3 end, so the remaining end is supplied by the germline J gene. V usage is TRBV10-3 and J usage is TRBJ2-1; 8 bases agree with TRBD1. V trimming: 3 bases; J trimming: 2 bases; junction bases outside the gene matches: 6. The CDR3 is 16 amino acids. Germline V CDR1 and CDR2: ENHRY, SYGVKD. CDR3 DNA, as far as it was read: TGTGCCATCAGTGAATCGGACAGGGTAACCTACAATGAG. Amino acids: CAISESDRVTYNE. The whole CDR3 is CAISESDRVTYNEQFF.

This clone was seen many times. Read coverage stops 3 residues before the CDR3 terminus; the germline J gene supplies the remainder. V usage is TRBV20-1 and J usage is TRBJ2-2; D is possibly TRBD2 (6 bases). Germline V gives CDR1 DFQATT, CDR2 SNEGSKA (reference sequence). V dropped 4 bases and J dropped 3 bases, with 15 bases sitting between them. This CDR3 has 15 residues. The sequenced CDR3 bases are TGCAGTGCTATCGACGGTGGAGGGGACACCGGGGAG. This sequence encodes CSAIDGGGDTGE. The CDR3 in full is CSAIDGGGDTGELFF.

This clone appeared many times. CDR3 bases read: TGTGCCAGCAGCCCGGGACAGCTCTATGGC. Its translation: CASSPGQLYG. The whole CDR3 protein is CASSPGQLYGYTF. V usage is TRBV7-9 and J usage is TRBJ1-2, with 7 bases that match TRBD1. Sequencing ends 3 residues short of the CDR3 end; the germline J gene provides the rest. The CDR3 length is 13 residues. CDR1 is SEHNR and CDR2 is FQNEAQ in the germline V gene (reference sequence). Trimming at V came to 5 bases and at J to 4 bases, leaving 4 bases not matched to a gene.

This clone was detected many times. The read ends 3 residues early relative to the CDR3; the germline J gene fills the gap. This sequence joins TRBV4-1 and TRBJ1-2; D is possibly TRBD1 (5 bases). The CDR3 is 16 residues long. The V gene lost 0 bases and the J gene lost 0 bases, with 11 bases spanning the gap. Looked up from germline, CDR1 is MGHRA and CDR2 is YSYEKL. Here the CDR3 reads CASSQERSRANYGYTF. The DNA read from the CDR3 is TGCGCCAGCAGCCAAGAACGGTCCAGGGCTAACTATGGC.

This clone was picked up many times. Read coverage stops 3 residues before the CDR3 terminus; the germline J gene supplies the remainder. The V gene is TRBV27, the J gene TRBJ1-4, with D possibly being TRBD1 (6 bases). The CDR3 totals 16 residues. Trimming removed 5 bases at V and 0 bases at J, with 13 bases between. CDR1 is MNHEY, CDR2 SMNVEV, per germline (reference sequence). CDR3 DNA (partial): TGTGCCAGCAGTCTTGACAGGCGTGCAACTAATGAAAAA. Amino acids: CASSLDRRATNEK. The full CDR3 reads CASSLDRRATNEKLFF.